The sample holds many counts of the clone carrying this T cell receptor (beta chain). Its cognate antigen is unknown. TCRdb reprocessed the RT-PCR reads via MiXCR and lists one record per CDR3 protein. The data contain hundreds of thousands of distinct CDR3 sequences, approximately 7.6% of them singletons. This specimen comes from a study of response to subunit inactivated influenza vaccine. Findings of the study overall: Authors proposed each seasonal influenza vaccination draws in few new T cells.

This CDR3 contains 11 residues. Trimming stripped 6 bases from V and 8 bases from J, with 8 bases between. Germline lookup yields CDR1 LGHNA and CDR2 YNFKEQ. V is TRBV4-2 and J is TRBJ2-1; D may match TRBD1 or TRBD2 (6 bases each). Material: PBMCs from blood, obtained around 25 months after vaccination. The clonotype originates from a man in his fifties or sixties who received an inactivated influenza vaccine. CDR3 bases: TGTGCCAGCAGGAGGGGGGATGAGCAGTTCTTC. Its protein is CASRRGDEQFF.